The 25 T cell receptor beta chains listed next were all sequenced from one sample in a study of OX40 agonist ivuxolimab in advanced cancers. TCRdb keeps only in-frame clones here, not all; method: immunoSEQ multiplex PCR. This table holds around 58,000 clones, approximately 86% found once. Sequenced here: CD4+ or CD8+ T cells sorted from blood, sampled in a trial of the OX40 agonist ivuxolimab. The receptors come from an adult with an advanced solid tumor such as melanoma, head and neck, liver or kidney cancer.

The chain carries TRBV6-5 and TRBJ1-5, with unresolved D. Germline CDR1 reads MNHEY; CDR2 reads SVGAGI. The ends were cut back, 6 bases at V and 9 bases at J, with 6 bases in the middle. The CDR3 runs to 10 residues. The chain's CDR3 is CASRPGPQHF. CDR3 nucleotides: TGTGCCAGCAGGCCGGGGCCCCAGCATTTT.

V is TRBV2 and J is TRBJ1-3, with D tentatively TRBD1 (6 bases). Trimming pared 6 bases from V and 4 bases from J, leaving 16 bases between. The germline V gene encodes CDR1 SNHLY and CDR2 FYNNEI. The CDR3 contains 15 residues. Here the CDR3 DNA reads TGTGCCAGCAGGAATTCCGGGACAAGAGGAAACACCATATATTTT. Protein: CASRNSGTRGNTIYF.

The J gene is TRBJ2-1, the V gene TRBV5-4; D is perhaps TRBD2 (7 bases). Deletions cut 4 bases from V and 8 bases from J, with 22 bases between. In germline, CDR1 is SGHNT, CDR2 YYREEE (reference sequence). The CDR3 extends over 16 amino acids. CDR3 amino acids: CASSGGDTGSLDEQFF. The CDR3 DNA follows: TGTGCCAGCAGCGGGGGGGACACCGGGTCTTTGGATGAGCAGTTCTTC.

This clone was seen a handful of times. The DNA of the CDR3 is TGTGCCAGCAGCTTATCCCAGGCTGGCGAGCAGTACTTC. The encoded protein is CASSLSQAGEQYF. This chain joins TRBV13 and TRBJ2-7; the D is unclear. Germline-derived CDR1 and CDR2 are PRHDT and FYEKMQ (reference sequence). V dropped 2 bases and J dropped 6 bases, with 11 bases sitting between them. There are 13 residues in the CDR3.

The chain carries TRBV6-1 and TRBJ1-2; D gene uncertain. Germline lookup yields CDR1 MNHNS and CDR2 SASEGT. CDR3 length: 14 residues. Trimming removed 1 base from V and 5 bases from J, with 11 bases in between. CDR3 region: CASSEDGEIYGYTF. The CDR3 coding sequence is TGTGCCAGCAGTGAAGATGGGGAGATTTATGGCTACACCTTC.

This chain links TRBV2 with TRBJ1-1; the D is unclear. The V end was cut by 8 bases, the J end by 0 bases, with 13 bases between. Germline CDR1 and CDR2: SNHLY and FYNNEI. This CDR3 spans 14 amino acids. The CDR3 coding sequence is TGTGCCAGCGCGCAGGAACTCTTGAACACTGAAGCTTTCTTT. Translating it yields CASAQELLNTEAFF.

The CDR3 is CASSATGGDYGYTF. The CDR3 DNA reads TGTGCCAGCAGCGCGACAGGGGGCGACTATGGCTACACCTTC. The gene calls are TRBV7-3 and TRBJ1-2; 10 nucleotides align to TRBD1. V lost 5 bases, J lost 3 bases, and 3 bases stayed unmatched. The CDR3 is 14 residues long. Germline loops: CDR1 SGHTA, CDR2 FQGTGA. The full variable domain, rest sourced from reference TRBV7-3 and TRBJ1-2, is GAGVSQTPSNKVTEKGKYVELRCDPISGHTALYWYRQSLGQGPEFLIYFQGTGAADDSGLPNDRFFAVRPEGSVSTLKIQRTERGDSAVYLCASSATGGDYGYTFGSGTRLTVV.

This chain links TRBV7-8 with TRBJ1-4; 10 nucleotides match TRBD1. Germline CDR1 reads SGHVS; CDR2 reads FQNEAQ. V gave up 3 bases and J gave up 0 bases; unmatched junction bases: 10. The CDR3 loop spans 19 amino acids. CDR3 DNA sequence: TGTGCCAGCAGCTTGTTTTTGGGGGACAGGGGAGCAACTAATGAAAAACTGTTTTTT. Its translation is CASSLFLGDRGATNEKLFF. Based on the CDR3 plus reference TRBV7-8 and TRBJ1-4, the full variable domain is GAGVSQSPRYKVAKRGQDVALRCDPISGHVSLFWYQQALGQGPEFLTYFQNEAQLDKSGLPSDRFFAERPEGSVSTLKIQRTQQEDSAVYLCASSLFLGDRGATNEKLFFGSGTQLSVL.

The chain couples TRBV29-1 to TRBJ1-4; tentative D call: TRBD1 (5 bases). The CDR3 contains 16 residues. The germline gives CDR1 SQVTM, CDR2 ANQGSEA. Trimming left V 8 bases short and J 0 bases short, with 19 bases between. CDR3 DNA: TGCAGCCTCCTGGGGGAGGGATTTGCAACTAATGAAAAACTGTTTTTT. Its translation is CSLLGEGFATNEKLFF.

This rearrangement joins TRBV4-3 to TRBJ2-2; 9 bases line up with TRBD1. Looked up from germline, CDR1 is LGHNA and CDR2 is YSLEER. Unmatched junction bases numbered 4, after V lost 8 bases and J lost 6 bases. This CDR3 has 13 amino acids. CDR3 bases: TGCGCCAGCGGGGGGACAGGGCCCGGGGAGCTGTTTTTT. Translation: CASGGTGPGELFF.

CDR3 sequence reads: CASSVFAGDNTEAFF. As DNA, the CDR3 is TGTGCCAGCAGCGTATTCGCAGGGGATAACACTGAAGCTTTCTTT. This chain connects TRBV9 to TRBJ1-1; D is possibly TRBD1 (6 bases). CDR1 is SGDLS, CDR2 YYNGEE, per germline. The CDR3 is made up of 15 amino acids. The V end was cut by 1 base, the J end by 2 bases, with 12 bases between.

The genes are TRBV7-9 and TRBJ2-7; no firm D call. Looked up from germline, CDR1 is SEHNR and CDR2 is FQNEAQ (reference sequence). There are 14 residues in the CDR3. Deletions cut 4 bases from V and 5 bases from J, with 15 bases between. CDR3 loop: CASSSFLAPDEQYF. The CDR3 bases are TGTGCCAGCAGCTCGTTTCTGGCCCCCGACGAGCAGTACTTC. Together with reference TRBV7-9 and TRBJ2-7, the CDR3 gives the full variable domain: DTGVSQNPRHKITKRGQNVTFRCDPISEHNRLYWYRQTLGQGPEFLTYFQNEAQLEKSRLLSDRFSAERPKGSFSTLEIQRTEQGDSAMYLCASSSFLAPDEQYFGPGTRLTVT.

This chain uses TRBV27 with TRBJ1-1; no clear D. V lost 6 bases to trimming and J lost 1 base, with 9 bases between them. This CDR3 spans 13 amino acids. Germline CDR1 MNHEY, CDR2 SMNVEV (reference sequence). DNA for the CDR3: TGTGCCAGCAGGCCGTTCGGGAACACTGAAGCTTTCTTT. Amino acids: CASRPFGNTEAFF.

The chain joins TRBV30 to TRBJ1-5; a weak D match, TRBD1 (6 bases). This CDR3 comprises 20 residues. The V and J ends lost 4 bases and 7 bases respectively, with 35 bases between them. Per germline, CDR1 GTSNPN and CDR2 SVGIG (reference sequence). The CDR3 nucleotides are TGTGCCTGGATCCCCTCTTATTCGGGGGCGGGGGGGTCGTTTGAGCAGCCCCAGCATTTT. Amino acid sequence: CAWIPSYSGAGGSFEQPQHF.

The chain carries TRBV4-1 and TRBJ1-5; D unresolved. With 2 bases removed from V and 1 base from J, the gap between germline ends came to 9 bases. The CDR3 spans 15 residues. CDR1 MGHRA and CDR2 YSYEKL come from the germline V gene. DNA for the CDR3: TGCGCCAGCAGCCAAAGACATAGGAGCAATCAGCCCCAGCATTTT. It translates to CASSQRHRSNQPQHF.

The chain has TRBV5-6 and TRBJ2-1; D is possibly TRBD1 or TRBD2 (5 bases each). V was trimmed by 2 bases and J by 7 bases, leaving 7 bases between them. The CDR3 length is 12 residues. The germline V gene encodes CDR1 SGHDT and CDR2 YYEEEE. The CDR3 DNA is TGTGCCAGCAGCTTTGGGGGAAATGAGCAGTTCTTC. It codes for CASSFGGNEQFF.

This CDR3 is CASSLHRGGVTEAFF. For the CDR3, the DNA is TGTGCCAGCAGTTTACACAGGGGCGGAGTGACTGAAGCTTTCTTT. The chain recombines TRBV6-1 with TRBJ1-1; the match to TRBD1 covers 7 bases. Germline V gene lookup returns CDR1 MNHNS and CDR2 SASEGT. V lost 5 bases and J lost 5; bases outside the gene matches: 11. The CDR3 contains 15 residues.

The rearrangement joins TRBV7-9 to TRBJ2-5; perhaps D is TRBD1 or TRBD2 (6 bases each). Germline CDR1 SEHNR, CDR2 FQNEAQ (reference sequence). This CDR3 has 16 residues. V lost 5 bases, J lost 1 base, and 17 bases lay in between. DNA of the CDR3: TGTGCCAGCAGCGCCTTAGTGGGGGGCCTCCAAGAGACCCAGTACTTC. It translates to CASSALVGGLQETQYF.

The CDR3 region is CASSLYGQGLSWGYTF. The CDR3 DNA sequence: TGTGCCAGCAGCTTATATGGACAGGGACTCTCTTGGGGCTACACCTTC. The chain is built from TRBV7-3 and TRBJ1-2, with 8 bases matching TRBD1. V dropped 2 bases and J dropped 8; count of bases not matched to a gene: 13. CDR1 and CDR2 (germline): SGHTA, FQGTGA. This CDR3 spans 16 amino acids.

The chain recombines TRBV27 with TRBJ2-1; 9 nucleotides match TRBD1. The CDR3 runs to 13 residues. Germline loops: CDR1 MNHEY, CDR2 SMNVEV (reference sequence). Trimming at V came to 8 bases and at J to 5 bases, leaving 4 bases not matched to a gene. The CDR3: CASSGQGDNEQFF. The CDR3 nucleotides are TGTGCCAGCTCGGGACAGGGCGACAATGAGCAGTTCTTC.

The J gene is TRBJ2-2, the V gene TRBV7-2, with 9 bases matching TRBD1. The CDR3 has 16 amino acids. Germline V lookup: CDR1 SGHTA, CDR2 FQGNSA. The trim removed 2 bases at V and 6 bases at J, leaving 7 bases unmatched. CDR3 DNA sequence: TGTGCCAGCAGCTTATTCGGGACAGGGTACTCCGGGGAGCTGTTTTTT. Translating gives CASSLFGTGYSGELFF. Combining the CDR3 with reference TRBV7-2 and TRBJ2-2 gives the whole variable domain GAGVSQSPSNKVTEKGKDVELRCDPISGHTALYWYRQSLGQGLEFLIYFQGNSAPDKSGLPSDRFSAERTGGSVSTLTIQRTQQEDSAVYLCASSLFGTGYSGELFFGEGSRLTVL.

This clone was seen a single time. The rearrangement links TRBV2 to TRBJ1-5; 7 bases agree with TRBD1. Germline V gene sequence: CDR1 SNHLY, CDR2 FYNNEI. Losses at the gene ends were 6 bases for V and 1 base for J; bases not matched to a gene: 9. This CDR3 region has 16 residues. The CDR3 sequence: CASRTGTAYSNQPQHF. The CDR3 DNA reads TGTGCCAGCAGGACCGGGACAGCCTACAGCAATCAGCCCCAGCATTTT.

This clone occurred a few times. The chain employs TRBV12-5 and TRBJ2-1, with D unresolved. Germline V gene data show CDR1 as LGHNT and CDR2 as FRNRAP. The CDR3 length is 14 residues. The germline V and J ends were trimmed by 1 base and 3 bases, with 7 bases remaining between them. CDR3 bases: TGTGCTAGTGGTTTGGAGGGTATCTACAATGAGCAGTTCTTC. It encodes CASGLEGIYNEQFF.

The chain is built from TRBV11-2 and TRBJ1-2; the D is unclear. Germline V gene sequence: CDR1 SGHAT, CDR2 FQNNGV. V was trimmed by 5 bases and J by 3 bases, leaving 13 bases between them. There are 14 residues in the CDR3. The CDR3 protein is CASSRTLRYYGYTF. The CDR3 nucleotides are TGTGCCAGCAGCCGTACTCTCAGGTACTATGGCTACACCTTC.

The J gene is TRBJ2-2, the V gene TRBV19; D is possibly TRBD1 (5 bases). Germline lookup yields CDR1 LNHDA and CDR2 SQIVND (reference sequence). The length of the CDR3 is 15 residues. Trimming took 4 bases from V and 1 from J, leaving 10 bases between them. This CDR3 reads CASSTPQENTGELFF. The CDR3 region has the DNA TGTGCCAGTAGTACTCCACAGGAGAACACCGGGGAGCTGTTTTTT.